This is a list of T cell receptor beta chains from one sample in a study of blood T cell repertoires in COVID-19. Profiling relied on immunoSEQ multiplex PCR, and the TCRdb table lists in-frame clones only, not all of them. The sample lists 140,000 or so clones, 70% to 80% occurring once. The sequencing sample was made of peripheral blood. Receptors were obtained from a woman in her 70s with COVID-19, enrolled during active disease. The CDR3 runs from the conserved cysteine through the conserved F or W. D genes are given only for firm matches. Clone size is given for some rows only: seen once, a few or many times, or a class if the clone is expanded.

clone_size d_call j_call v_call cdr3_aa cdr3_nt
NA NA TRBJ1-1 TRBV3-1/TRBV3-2 CASSQAGANTEAFF TGTGCCAGCAGCCAGGCAGGGGCGAACACTGAAGCTTTCTTT
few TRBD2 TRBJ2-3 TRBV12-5 CASGLGRTSPGDTQYF TGTGCTAGTGGTTTGGGAAGGACTAGCCCAGGGGATACGCAGTATTTT
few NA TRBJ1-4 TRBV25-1 CASSGHLRLFF TGTGCCAGCAGTGGGCATCTGCGGCTGTTTTTT
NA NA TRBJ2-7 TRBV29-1 CSVEVRGSATGEQYF TGCAGCGTTGAAGTTCGGGGTTCCGCTACGGGTGAGCAGTACTTC
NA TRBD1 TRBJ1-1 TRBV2 CASSEFGQGASAFF TGTGCCAGCAGTGAATTCGGCCAGGGGGCTTCAGCTTTCTTT
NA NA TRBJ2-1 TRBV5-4 CASSPETANYNEQFF TGTGCCAGCAGCCCCGAGACAGCCAACTACAATGAGCAGTTCTTC
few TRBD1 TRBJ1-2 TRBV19 CASSPDRVLGYTF TGTGCCAGTAGCCCAGACAGGGTACTAGGCTACACCTTC
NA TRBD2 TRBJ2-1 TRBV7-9 CASSFRTSGRGEQFF TGTGCCAGCAGCTTTCGGACTAGCGGGCGAGGTGAGCAGTTCTTC
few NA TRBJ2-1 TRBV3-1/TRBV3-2 CASSRAGLRNEQFF TGTGCCAGCAGCCGGGCCGGACTTCGCAATGAGCAGTTCTTC
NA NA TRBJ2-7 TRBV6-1 CASSEERVIGIEQYF TGTGCCAGCAGTGAAGAGAGGGTAATAGGTATCGAGCAGTACTTC
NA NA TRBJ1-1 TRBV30 CASSTGNTEAFF TGTGCCTCCTCGACAGGGAACACTGAAGCTTTCTTT
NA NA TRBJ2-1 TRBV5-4 CASSLEPPREPSSYNEQFF TGTGCCAGCAGCTTGGAGCCCCCCCGAGAGCCGAGCTCCTACAATGAGCAGTTCTTC
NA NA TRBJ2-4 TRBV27 CASSLGKAGNIQYF TGTGCCAGCAGTTTGGGAAAGGCGGGAAACATTCAGTACTTC
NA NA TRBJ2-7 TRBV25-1 CASSDPSRSSYEQYF TGTGCCAGCAGTGACCCTTCCCGGAGCTCCTACGAGCAGTACTTC
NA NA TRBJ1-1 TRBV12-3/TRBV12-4 CASSLTGIGEAFF TGTGCCAGCAGTCTCACAGGGATAGGTGAAGCTTTCTTT
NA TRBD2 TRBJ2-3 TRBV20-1 CSASFLAVDTQYF TGCAGTGCTAGTTTTCTAGCGGTAGATACGCAGTATTTT
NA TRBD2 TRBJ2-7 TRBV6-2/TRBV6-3 CAISGGYEQYF TGTGCCATCAGCGGGGGGTACGAGCAGTACTTC
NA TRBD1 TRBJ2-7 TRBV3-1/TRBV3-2 CASSRGQGSPYEQYF TGTGCCAGCAGCCGGGGACAGGGTTCGCCCTACGAGCAGTACTTC
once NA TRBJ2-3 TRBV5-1 CASSSGEVSTDTQYF TGCGCCAGCAGCTCTGGGGAGGTTAGCACAGATACGCAGTATTTT
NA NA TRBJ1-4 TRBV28 CASSLDQPSSTNEKLFF TGTGCCAGCAGCCTTGACCAGCCTAGTTCAACTAATGAAAAACTGTTTTTT
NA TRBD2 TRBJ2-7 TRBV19 CASSRREGYEQYF TGTGCCAGTAGTCGGCGGGAGGGGTACGAGCAGTACTTC
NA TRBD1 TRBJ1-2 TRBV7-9 CASSSRDRVGYTF TGTGCCAGCAGCTCCCGGGACAGGGTTGGCTACACCTTC
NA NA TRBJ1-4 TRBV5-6 CASSRDSRANEKLFF TGTGCCAGCAGCAGAGACAGCAGGGCTAATGAAAAACTGTTTTTT
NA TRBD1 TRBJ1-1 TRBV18 CASSPDTGVGTEAFF TGTGCCAGCTCACCGGATACAGGGGTGGGCACTGAAGCTTTCTTT
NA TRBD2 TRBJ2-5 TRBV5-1 CASSLAASGGETQYF TGCGCCAGCAGCTTGGCGGCTAGCGGGGGGGAGACCCAGTACTTC
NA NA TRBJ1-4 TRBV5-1 CASSSAGGRGEKLFF TGCGCCAGCAGCTCGGCTGGGGGCCGGGGTGAAAAACTGTTTTTT
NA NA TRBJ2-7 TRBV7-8 CASSLGPREQYF TGTGCCAGCAGCCTGGGGCCGAGAGAGCAGTACTTC
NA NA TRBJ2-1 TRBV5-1 CASSSQGWDEQFF TGCGCCAGCAGCTCACAGGGTTGGGATGAGCAGTTCTTC
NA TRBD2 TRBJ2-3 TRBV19 CASSILAGGSTDTQYF TGTGCCAGTAGTATCCTCGCGGGGGGAAGCACAGATACGCAGTATTTT
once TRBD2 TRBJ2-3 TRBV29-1 CSVTSKGRGGADTQYF TGCAGCGTTACCTCGAAGGGGCGGGGGGGCGCAGATACGCAGTATTTT
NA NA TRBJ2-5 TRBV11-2 CASSLDFGREETQYF TGTGCCAGCAGCTTAGATTTTGGCCGGGAAGAGACCCAGTACTTC
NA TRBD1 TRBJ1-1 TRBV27 CASSLLIPGGWSEAFF TGTGCCAGCAGTTTACTGATCCCAGGGGGATGGAGCGAAGCTTTCTTT
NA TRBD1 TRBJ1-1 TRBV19 CASRSQGASTEAFF TGTGCCAGTCGCTCACAGGGGGCGAGCACTGAAGCTTTCTTT
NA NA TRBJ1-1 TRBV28 CASTPADRLNTEAFF TGTGCCAGCACTCCAGCCGACAGACTGAACACTGAAGCTTTCTTT
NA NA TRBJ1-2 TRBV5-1 CASNSGRTYGYTF TGCGCCAGCAACAGCGGACGGACCTATGGCTACACCTTC
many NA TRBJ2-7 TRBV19 CASSSRHPDEQYF TGTGCCAGTAGTTCGAGACATCCCGACGAGCAGTACTTC
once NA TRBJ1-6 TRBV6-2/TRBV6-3 CASSYRQSLNSPLHF TGTGCCAGCAGTTACCGACAGTCACTTAATTCACCCCTCCACTTT
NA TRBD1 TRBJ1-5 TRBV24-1 CATSEQGARSNQPQHF TGTGCCACCAGTGAGCAGGGGGCGAGGAGCAATCAGCCCCAGCATTTT
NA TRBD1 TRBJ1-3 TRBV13 CASSLGLGQGLDTIYF TGTGCCAGCAGCTTAGGCCTGGGACAGGGTTTGGACACCATATATTTT
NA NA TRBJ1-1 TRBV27 CASRLGLQVQNTEAFF TGTGCCAGCAGGTTAGGTCTTCAAGTACAGAACACTGAAGCTTTCTTT
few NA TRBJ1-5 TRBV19 CASTSGTGRQPQHF NA
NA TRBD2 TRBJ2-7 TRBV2 CASRGLDSYEQYF TGTGCCAGCAGGGGACTAGATTCCTACGAGCAGTACTTC
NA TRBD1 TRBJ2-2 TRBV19 CASTSGTGYTGELFF TGTGCCAGTACTTCCGGGACAGGGTACACCGGGGAGCTGTTTTTT
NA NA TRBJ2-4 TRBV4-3 CASSQDSTGSEGGIQYF TGCGCCAGCAGCCAAGACTCCACAGGGAGCGAGGGTGGCATTCAGTACTTC
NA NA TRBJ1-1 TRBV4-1 CASSSSPNRVNTEAFF TGCGCCAGCAGCTCTAGCCCCAACAGGGTGAACACTGAAGCTTTCTTT
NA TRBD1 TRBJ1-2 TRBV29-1 CSASGGEGYTF TGCAGCGCGTCAGGGGGCGAAGGCTACACCTTC
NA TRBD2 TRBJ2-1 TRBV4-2 CASSHWSGGLSYNEQFF TGTGCCAGCAGCCATTGGAGCGGGGGCCTCTCCTACAATGAGCAGTTCTTC
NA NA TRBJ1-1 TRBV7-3 CASSLRGFGTEAFF TGTGCCAGCAGCTTACGCGGGTTTGGCACTGAAGCTTTCTTT
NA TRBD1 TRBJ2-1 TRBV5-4 CASSPGTGGYNEQFF TGTGCCAGCAGTCCCGGGACAGGGGGGTACAATGAGCAGTTCTTC
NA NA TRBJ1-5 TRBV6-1 CASSEAGGSNQPQHF TGTGCCAGCAGTGAAGCAGGGGGAAGCAATCAGCCCCAGCATTTT
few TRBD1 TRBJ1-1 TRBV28 CASITQGALGNTEAFF TGTGCCAGCATAACACAGGGGGCTCTCGGGAACACTGAAGCTTTCTTT
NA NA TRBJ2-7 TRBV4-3 CASSQDLGRTYEQYF TGCGCCAGCAGCCAAGATCTGGGCAGGACCTACGAGCAGTACTTC
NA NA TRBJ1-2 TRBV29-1 CSVRTANYGYTF TGCAGCGTCCGGACAGCGAACTATGGCTACACCTTC
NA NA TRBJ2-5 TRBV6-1 CASSEGTAVVAQYF TGTGCCAGCAGTGAAGGCACTGCGGTAGTGGCCCAGTACTTC
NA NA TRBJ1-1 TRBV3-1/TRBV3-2 CASTQGHGGTEAFF TGTGCCAGCACCCAGGGACATGGGGGCACTGAAGCTTTCTTT
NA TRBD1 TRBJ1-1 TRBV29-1 CSAGTGGATEAFF TGCAGCGCAGGAACAGGGGGGGCCACTGAAGCTTTCTTT
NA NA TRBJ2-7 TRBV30 CAWSKGGYEQYF TGTGCCTGGAGTAAAGGGGGTTACGAGCAGTACTTC